These T cell receptor beta chains were read from a single sample in a study of OX40 agonist ivuxolimab in advanced cancers. The protocol was immunoSEQ multiplex PCR, while the TCRdb copy is restricted to in-frame clones and leaves out a portion. The sample lists 14,000 or so clones, around 79% seen once, with roughly 36% in the top ten. The specimen was CD4+ or CD8+ T cells sorted from blood, collected in a trial of the OX40 agonist ivuxolimab. The receptors here all came from an adult with an advanced solid tumor such as melanoma, head and neck, liver or kidney cancer. Both conserved end residues are part of each CDR3. A D gene is named only where the DNA matches it firmly. A clone size is listed for some rows: how often the clone was seen (once, few, many), or a class if it is expanded.

v_call	d_call	j_call	cdr3_length	clone_size	cdr3_aa	cdr3_nt
TRBV11-2	-	TRBJ2-5	13	-	CASSRQGLETQYF	TGTGCCAGCAGCCGTCAGGGCCTAGAGACCCAGTACTTC
TRBV7-2	-	TRBJ2-7	12	-	CASSLVLDGQYF	TGTGCCAGCAGCTTGGTTTTGGACGGGCAGTACTTC
TRBV5-6	-	TRBJ2-2	17	-	CASSLGPNIVGTGELFF	TGTGCCAGCAGCTTGGGCCCCAATATAGTAGGGACCGGGGAGCTGTTTTTT
TRBV19	-	TRBJ1-5	14	-	CASSRWDYNQPQHF	TGTGCCAGTAGTCGGTGGGACTACAATCAGCCCCAGCATTTT
TRBV6-5	-	TRBJ1-3	15	-	CASSPEVYSGNTIYF	TGTGCCAGCAGCCCTGAAGTGTACTCTGGAAACACCATATATTTT
TRBV5-5	TRBD1	TRBJ2-7	15	-	CASSWTGGSSYEQYF	TGTGCCAGCAGCTGGACAGGGGGTAGCTCCTACGAGCAGTACTTC
TRBV7-9	-	TRBJ1-1	14	-	CASSLGQGNTEAFF	TGTGCCAGCAGCTTGGGGCAGGGGAACACTGAAGCTTTCTTT
TRBV4-1	-	TRBJ2-7	15	-	CASSQDTEDAYEQYF	TGCGCCAGCAGCCAAGATACGGAGGACGCCTACGAGCAGTACTTC
TRBV19	TRBD2	TRBJ2-7	13	-	CASQLAGGFEQYF	TGTGCCAGCCAGCTAGCGGGAGGGTTTGAGCAGTACTTC
TRBV28	-	TRBJ2-3	20	-	CASSFFFGGLRSPRPDTQYF	TGTGCCAGCAGTTTCTTTTTTGGAGGGCTCCGGTCCCCCCGACCAGATACGCAGTATTTT
TRBV2	TRBD1	TRBJ2-2	14	-	CASIGQGWTGELFF	TGTGCCAGCATAGGACAGGGTTGGACCGGGGAGCTGTTTTTT
TRBV5-4	-	TRBJ2-7	13	-	CASSLARGYEQYF	TGTGCCAGCAGCTTGGCAAGGGGTTACGAGCAGTACTTC
TRBV28	-	TRBJ1-2	10	-	CGVSHYGYTF	TGTGGAGTAAGTCACTATGGCTACACCTTC
TRBV7-9	TRBD2	TRBJ2-7	16	few	CATRSLLAGASYEQYF	TGTGCCACCCGAAGCCTACTAGCGGGAGCCTCCTACGAGCAGTACTTC
TRBV6-5	-	TRBJ1-1	14	-	CASSNGRRGTEAFF	TGTGCCAGCAGTAACGGACGGCGGGGGACTGAAGCTTTCTTT
TRBV21-1	-	TRBJ1-6	20	few	CASSKEVEDRDTLHNSPLHF	TGTGCCAGCAGCAAAGAAGTGGAGGACAGGGATACCCTTCACAATTCACCCCTCCACTTT
TRBV28	TRBD2	TRBJ2-3	14	-	CASRLAGLTDTQYF	TGTGCCAGTAGACTAGCGGGGCTCACAGATACGCAGTATTTT
TRBV4-3	TRBD1	TRBJ1-5	15	-	CASSPGTGGRQPQHF	TGCGCCAGCAGCCCGGGGACAGGGGGGAGGCAGCCCCAGCATTTT
TRBV13	-	TRBJ1-3	15	-	CASSLEGTPRDTIYF	TGTGCCAGCAGCTTAGAAGGGACGCCTCGGGACACCATATATTTT
TRBV19	TRBD1	TRBJ1-5	16	few	CASSTPPGQGTQPQHF	TGTGCCAGTAGTACTCCTCCGGGACAGGGGACTCAGCCCCAGCATTTT
TRBV4-3	TRBD2	TRBJ2-1	15	once	CASSQDNGGAHEQFF	TGCGCCAGCAGCCAAGATAACGGGGGGGCCCATGAGCAGTTCTTC
TRBV27	-	TRBJ1-1	13	-	CASSLTTTGKAFF	TGTGCCAGCAGTCTAACAACTACAGGGAAAGCTTTCTTT
TRBV7-2	-	TRBJ1-1	14	once	CASSTVGGNTEAFF	TGTGCCAGCAGCACCGTGGGGGGGAACACTGAAGCTTTCTTT
TRBV4-3	-	TRBJ2-1	16	-	CASSQDRTARYNEQFF	TGCGCCAGCAGCCAAGACCGGACAGCGCGATACAATGAGCAGTTCTTC
TRBV28	-	TRBJ2-4	13	-	CASTLRDWDIQYF	TGTGCCAGCACCCTCCGGGACTGGGACATTCAGTACTTC
TRBV5-1	-	TRBJ1-1	16	-	CASSLITGIPVAEAFF	TGCGCCAGCAGCTTGATAACAGGGATACCGGTCGCTGAAGCTTTCTTT
TRBV9	-	TRBJ2-2	16	-	CASSLPGTQRAGELFF	TGTGCCAGCAGCCTCCCCGGGACTCAAAGGGCCGGGGAGCTGTTTTTT
TRBV19	-	TRBJ2-1	14	-	CASSPGNSYNEQFF	TGTGCCAGTAGTCCGGGGAATTCCTACAATGAGCAGTTCTTC
TRBV5-6	TRBD1	TRBJ2-7	12	once	CASNSGGYEQYF	TGTGCCAGCAACTCAGGGGGCTACGAGCAGTACTTC
TRBV27	-	TRBJ2-3	23	-	CASSFPTGAVVSPGGGREDTQYF	TGTGCCAGCAGTTTCCCGACAGGGGCAGTGGTGTCTCCTGGCGGGGGGCGGGAAGATACGCAGTATTTT
TRBV4-1	-	TRBJ2-7	13	-	CASSLTFSYEQYF	TGCGCCAGCAGCCTGACTTTTTCCTACGAGCAGTACTTC
TRBV27	-	TRBJ2-6	15	-	CASSFADPGANVLTF	TGTGCCAGCAGTTTCGCAGACCCTGGGGCCAACGTCCTGACTTTC
TRBV9	-	TRBJ2-7	15	few	CASSVGGAGSYEQYF	TGTGCCAGCAGCGTAGGCGGTGCCGGCTCCTACGAGCAGTACTTC